This entry lists 20 T cell receptor beta chains sequenced from one sample in a study of cytomegalovirus exposure and HLA in healthy donors. A multiplex PCR was run with 60 Vbeta primers and 13 Jbeta primers. Repertoires were generated with immunoSEQ multiplex PCR, while TCRdb's copy carries only in-frame clones and drops some. The sample holds roughly 140,000 clones, almost 80% seen once. The specimen was PBMCs. Every receptor here comes from a male donor in good health and CMV-seronegative.

The J gene is TRBJ1-2, the V gene TRBV6-5; possible D gene TRBD1, 5 bases. The CDR3 has 15 amino acids. V dropped 8 bases and J dropped 6 bases, with 22 bases sitting between them. CDR1 is MNHEY and CDR2 is SVGAGI in the germline V gene. The CDR3, as DNA: TGTGCCAGCCGTTTGGTAACAGGTGATATAGATGGCTACACCTTC. Its protein product is CASRLVTGDIDGYTF.

V gene TRBV29-1 combines with J gene TRBJ2-1; D might be TRBD1 (6 bases). With 3 bases removed from V and 7 bases from J, the gap between germline ends came to 7 bases. The CDR3 spans 11 residues. Germline V lookup: CDR1 SQVTM, CDR2 ANQGSEA. CDR3 coding DNA: TGCAGCGTTGACAGGGGAAATGAGCAGTTCTTC. This translates into CSVDRGNEQFF.

This chain connects TRBV5-6 to TRBJ2-1, with a possible D match to TRBD1 (7 bases). The CDR3 covers 16 residues. The V and J ends lost 1 base and 7 bases respectively, with 18 bases between them. Germline V CDR1 and CDR2: SGHDT, YYEEEE. The CDR3 nucleotides read TGTGCCAGCAGCTTGCCTTATCGCGGGACAGCTAATGAGCAGTTCTTC. Translating gives CASSLPYRGTANEQFF. The complete variable domain, with remaining parts taken from reference TRBV5-6 and TRBJ2-1, reads DAGVTQSPTHLIKTRGQQVTLRCSPKSGHDTVSWYQQALGQGPQFIFQYYEEEERQRGNFPDRFSGHQFPNYSSELNVNALLLGDSALYLCASSLPYRGTANEQFFGPGTRLTVL.

The CDR3 coding sequence is TGTGCCAGCAGCTTGGGGACAGGCCGCTACGAGCAGTACTTC. Protein product: CASSLGTGRYEQYF. The rearrangement uses TRBV5-5 and TRBJ2-7; 7 bases line up with TRBD1. Germline V gives CDR1 SGHKS, CDR2 YYEKEE (reference sequence). The CDR3 runs 14 residues. V lost 0 bases and J lost 3; bases outside the gene matches: 3. Full variable domain (rest looked up from reference TRBV5-5 and TRBJ2-7): DAGVTQSPTHLIKTRGQQVTLRCSPISGHKSVSWYQQVLGQGPQFIFQYYEKEERGRGNFPDRFSARQFPNYSSELNVNALLLGDSALYLCASSLGTGRYEQYFGPGTRLTVT.

The gene calls are TRBV18 and TRBJ1-5, with 12 bases lining up with TRBD1. The V gene's germline CDR1 is KGHSH and CDR2 LQKENI. The CDR3 sequence is 16 residues long. V shed 3 bases, J shed 4 bases, and the junction held 4 bases outside the gene matches. As DNA, the CDR3 is TGTGCCAGCTCACCCGAGGGACAGGGGGCGAATCAGCCCCAGCATTTT. Amino acids: CASSPEGQGANQPQHF.

This chain links TRBV18 with TRBJ2-2; 13 nucleotides match TRBD2. V was pared by 3 bases and J by 6 bases, with 4 bases of the junction left unmatched. Germline CDR1 is KGHSH and CDR2 is LQKENI. CDR3 size: 16 residues. DNA of the CDR3: TGTGCCAGCTCACCTGGACTAGCGGGAGTTTCCGGGGAGCTGTTTTTT. The encoded protein is CASSPGLAGVSGELFF.

This clone was seen only once. V is TRBV21-1 and J is TRBJ1-5. TRBV21-1 is reported as a pseudogene. CDR3 size: 18 residues. The CDR3 here is CASSNKREAHYSNQPQHF. In nucleotides, the CDR3 is TGTGCCAGCAGCAATAAAAGGGAGGCTCACTATAGCAATCAGCCCCAGCATTTT.

The genes are TRBV30 and TRBJ2-3, with 8 positions matching TRBD2. The CDR3 loop spans 14 amino acids. J lost 0 bases, V lost 5 bases, and 4 bases had no gene match. The germline gives CDR1 GTSNPN, CDR2 SVGIG (reference sequence). The CDR3 DNA is TGTGCCTGGCAAGCGGGAGCTAGCACAGATACGCAGTATTTT. Amino acid sequence: CAWQAGASTDTQYF.

This clone was observed a single time. The chain carries TRBV2 and TRBJ1-5; D may be TRBD1 (6 bases). Per the germline V gene, CDR1 is SNHLY and CDR2 is FYNNEI. CDR3 size: 13 residues. The V end was cut by 8 bases, the J end by 7 bases, with 15 bases between. The DNA for the CDR3 is TGTGCCAGCGGTTCAGGGGAGGGCCAGCCCCAGCATTTT. As protein: CASGSGEGQPQHF.

The rearrangement uses TRBV5-6 and TRBJ1-1; D is undetermined. The CDR3 covers 14 residues. V lost 0 bases and J 0 bases, leaving 6 bases between the germline ends. Germline CDR1 and CDR2: SGHDT and YYEEEE. CDR3 sequence reads: CASSLGGLNTEAFF. The CDR3, as DNA: TGTGCCAGCAGCTTGGGCGGATTGAACACTGAAGCTTTCTTT.

The count of this clone is one. This sequence joins TRBV9 and TRBJ1-3; D is possibly TRBD1 (6 bases). CDR3 length: 15 residues. V lost 4 bases, J lost 0 bases, and 11 bases lay in between. Germline loops: CDR1 SGDLS, CDR2 YYNGEE. In nucleotides, the CDR3 is TGTGCCAGCAGCCAACAGGGCCCCTCTGGAAACACCATATATTTT. This sequence encodes CASSQQGPSGNTIYF.

The chain joins TRBV5-1 to TRBJ1-1; 8 nucleotides agree with TRBD1. Germline V lookup: CDR1 SGHRS, CDR2 YFSETQ. CDR3 size: 14 residues. J was trimmed by 1 base and V by 4 bases; bases with no gene match: 3. The CDR3 loop is CASSPGQGNTEAFF. The DNA for the CDR3 is TGCGCCAGCAGCCCTGGACAGGGGAACACTGAAGCTTTCTTT.

This rearrangement joins TRBV2 to TRBJ2-5; 11 nucleotides match TRBD2. Germline CDR1 SNHLY, CDR2 FYNNEI. This CDR3 has 13 amino acids. V trimming: 10 bases; J trimming: 2 bases; junction bases outside the gene matches: 3. The DNA for the CDR3 is TGTGCCAAGACTAGCGGGATGCAAGAGACCCAGTACTTC. The encoded protein is CAKTSGMQETQYF.

The chain joins TRBV5-1 to TRBJ2-2, with 9 bases identical to TRBD2. Trimming at V came to 4 bases and at J to 6 bases, leaving 13 bases not matched to a gene. Per germline, CDR1 SGHRS and CDR2 YFSETQ. The CDR3 contains 17 residues. CDR3 amino acids: CASSPLTLAGSAGELFF. The CDR3 coding sequence is TGCGCCAGCAGCCCCTTAACTCTAGCGGGGAGCGCCGGGGAGCTGTTTTTT.

The chain couples TRBV29-1 to TRBJ1-2, with a possible D match to TRBD1 (5 bases). Germline-derived CDR1 and CDR2 are SQVTM and ANQGSEA. Trimming left V 7 bases short and J 1 base short, with 10 bases between. This CDR3 comprises 12 residues. CDR3 nucleotide sequence: TGCAGCGCCTACGACAGTAACTATGGCTACACCTTC. Translation: CSAYDSNYGYTF.

This chain joins TRBV18 and TRBJ2-3; TRBD1 matches 10 bases. The CDR3 spans 15 residues. Trimming took 3 bases from V and 5 from J; bases not matched to a gene: 5. Germline V CDR1 and CDR2: KGHSH, LQKENI. In DNA, the CDR3 is TGTGCCAGCTCACCGAGACAGGGGGCGGGAGATACGCAGTATTTT. Translation: CASSPRQGAGDTQYF. The full variable domain, rest sourced from reference TRBV18 and TRBJ2-3, is NAGVMQNPRHLVRRRGQEARLRCSPMKGHSHVYWYRQLPEEGLKFMVYLQKENIIDESGMPKERFSAEFPKEGPSILRIQQVVRGDSAAYFCASSPRQGAGDTQYFGPGTRLTVL.

V is TRBV18 and J is TRBJ2-7; 8 nucleotides match TRBD1. Germline V gene sequence: CDR1 KGHSH, CDR2 LQKENI. CDR3 length equals 12 residues. V lost 5 bases to trimming and J lost 5 bases; unmatched junction nucleotides: 2. In nucleotides, the CDR3 is TGTGCCAGCTCAGGACAGGGCGACGAGCAGTACTTC. Protein product: CASSGQGDEQYF.

As to this clone: One junction end does not reproduce the germline sequence, and a read error may be involved. The chain joins TRBV7-9 to TRBJ1-4; the match to TRBD1 covers 10 bases. CDR3 length: 15 residues. Germline V CDR1 and CDR2: SEHNR, FQNEAQ (reference sequence). CDR3 nucleotide sequence: TGTTCCAGCAGCCCTGGAGGGACAGGGGACGAAAAACTGTTTTTT. Protein product: CSSSPGGTGDEKLFF.

The chain recombines TRBV6-5 with TRBJ1-2; 9 nucleotides agree with TRBD1. The germline gives CDR1 MNHEY, CDR2 SVGAGI. This CDR3 has 15 residues. J was trimmed by 5 bases and V by 6 bases; bases with no gene match: 10. The CDR3 coding sequence is TGTGCCAGCAGATCAACAGGGGGCGCAGGGTATGGCTACACCTTC. It encodes CASRSTGGAGYGYTF.

This clone occurred once. The chain recombines TRBV6-5 with TRBJ1-5; D is unclear. The CDR3 sequence is 14 residues long. V was shortened by 5 bases and J by 1 base, with 9 bases between the two germline ends. Germline assignment: CDR1 MNHEY and CDR2 SVGAGI. Here the CDR3 DNA reads TGTGCCAGCAGTGGGGAGATAAGCAATCAGCCCCAGCATTTT. Its translation: CASSGEISNQPQHF.